The rows below give T cell receptor beta chains drawn from one sample of a study of CD8+ T cells in alopecia areata. TCRdb keeps only in-frame clones here, not all; method: immunoSEQ multiplex PCR. The profile shows 200,000 to 250,000 clones, 50% to 75% of them singletons. Sequencing was performed on CD4+ T cells sorted from blood, taken at week 4, from a patient treated with tofacitinib. All receptors come from a human donor with alopecia areata. CDR3s include the opening cysteine and the closing phenylalanine or tryptophan. The order of the fields is D gene, V gene, clone size, J gene, CDR3 DNA, CDR3 protein. The D gene is left open where the match is weak. Only part of the rows carry a size: once, few, many, or a class if the clone is expanded.

>TRBD1|TRBV2|NA|TRBJ1-2
TGTGCCAGCAGGCCAGGGGGAAATGGCTACACCTTC
CASRPGGNGYTF
>NA|TRBV5-1|NA|TRBJ2-3
TGCGCCAGCAGCTTTACAGGTCCTAGCACAGATACGCAGTATTTT
CASSFTGPSTDTQYF
>NA|TRBV29-1|NA|TRBJ1-2
TGCAGCGTGCAGGGAAAATCAGATCGCGCTTTAAAGGGCTACACCTTC
CSVQGKSDRALKGYTF
>NA|TRBV7-8|few|TRBJ1-5
TGTGCCAGCAGCCCAGGTGCCCGAAGCAATCAGCCCCAGCATTTT
CASSPGARSNQPQHF
>NA|TRBV9|NA|TRBJ1-2
TGTGCCAGCAGCGTAGGAAGAGGGCAGGATGGCTACACCTTC
CASSVGRGQDGYTF
>NA|TRBV5-1|NA|TRBJ2-1
TGCGCCAGCAGCGCCGGCCTGACCTCCTACAATGAGCAGTTCTTC
CASSAGLTSYNEQFF
>NA|TRBV6-4|NA|TRBJ2-3
TGTGCCAGCAGTGTGTCGGTTGGGGATACGCAGTATTTT
CASSVSVGDTQYF
>NA|TRBV19|once|TRBJ1-2
TGTGCCAGTAGTATTCCTGGCGGCTACACCTTC
CASSIPGGYTF
>NA|TRBV7-2|NA|TRBJ2-1
TGTGCCAGCAGCTTAGCGGCTAGCGTTGAGCAGTTCTTC
CASSLAASVEQFF
>NA|TRBV7-2|NA|TRBJ2-2
TGTGCCAGCAGCTCTTATCAGGAGCTGTTTTTT
CASSSYQELFF
>TRBD1|TRBV19|NA|TRBJ1-1
TGTGCCAGTAACGACAGGGGTAACACTGAAGCTTTCTTT
CASNDRGNTEAFF
>NA|TRBV30|NA|TRBJ2-7
TGTGCCTGGACCACCGGACTCCGGCAGTACGCCTACGAGCAGTACTTC
CAWTTGLRQYAYEQYF
>NA|TRBV5-1|NA|TRBJ1-5
TGCGCCAGCAGCTTGGGGAGCCCCAATCAGCCCCAGCATTTT
CASSLGSPNQPQHF
>NA|TRBV7-2|NA|TRBJ2-6
TGTGCCAGCAGCTTAGCCCGGGGCCTGACTTTC
CASSLARGLTF
>TRBD1|TRBV5-1|NA|TRBJ2-7
TGCGCCAGCAGCCGGACAGGGCGTACGGGGTACGAGCAGTACTTC
CASSRTGRTGYEQYF
>NA|TRBV30|NA|TRBJ2-7
TGTGCCTGGAGTATAGGAGACCGAGACGAGCAGTACTTC
CAWSIGDRDEQYF
>TRBD1|TRBV29-1|few|TRBJ2-2
TGCAGCGTTAGTTTCAGGGGGATTAACACCGGGGAGCTGTTTTTT
CSVSFRGINTGELFF
>NA|TRBV30|NA|TRBJ2-7
TGTGCCTGGAGTATACCGACTTCCTACGAGCAGTACTTC
CAWSIPTSYEQYF
>NA|TRBV7-2|NA|TRBJ2-1
TGTGCCAGCAGCCCAACTAGTCGGGTTAACAATGAGCAGTTCTTC
CASSPTSRVNNEQFF
>NA|TRBV13|NA|TRBJ1-2
TGTGCCAGCAGCTTAGGGAGGACTGGCTACACCTTC
CASSLGRTGYTF
>NA|TRBV5-1|NA|TRBJ2-5
TGCGCCAGCAGCTTGTCCACCCAAGAGACCCAGTACTTC
CASSLSTQETQYF
>NA|TRBV27|NA|TRBJ1-6
TGTGCCAGCAGTAAGTTAGACCGAGAGATTAATTCACCCCTCCACTTT
CASSKLDREINSPLHF
>NA|TRBV5-1|NA|TRBJ1-2
TGCGCCAGCAGCTTGTTAGGCAGAGCTAACTATGGCTACACCTTC
CASSLLGRANYGYTF
>NA|TRBV29-1|NA|TRBJ1-3
TGCAGCGCCCAGAAGGGTGGAAACACCATATATTTT
CSAQKGGNTIYF